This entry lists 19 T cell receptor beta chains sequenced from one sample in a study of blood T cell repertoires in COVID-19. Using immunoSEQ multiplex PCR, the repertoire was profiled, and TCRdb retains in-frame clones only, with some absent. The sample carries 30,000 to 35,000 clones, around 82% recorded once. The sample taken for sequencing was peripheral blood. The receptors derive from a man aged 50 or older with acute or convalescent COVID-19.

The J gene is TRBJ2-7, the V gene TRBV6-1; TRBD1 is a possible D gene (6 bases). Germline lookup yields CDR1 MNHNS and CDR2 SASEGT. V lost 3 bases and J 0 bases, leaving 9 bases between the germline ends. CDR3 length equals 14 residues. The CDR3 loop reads CASSERTVSYEQYF. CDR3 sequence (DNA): TGTGCCAGCAGTGAGAGGACAGTCTCCTACGAGCAGTACTTC.

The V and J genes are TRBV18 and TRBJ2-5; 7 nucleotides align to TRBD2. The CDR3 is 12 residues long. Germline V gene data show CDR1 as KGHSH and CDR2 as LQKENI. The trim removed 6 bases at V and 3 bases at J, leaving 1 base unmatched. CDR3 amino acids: CASSGGKETQYF. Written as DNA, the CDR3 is TGTGCCAGCTCGGGGGGGAAAGAGACCCAGTACTTC.

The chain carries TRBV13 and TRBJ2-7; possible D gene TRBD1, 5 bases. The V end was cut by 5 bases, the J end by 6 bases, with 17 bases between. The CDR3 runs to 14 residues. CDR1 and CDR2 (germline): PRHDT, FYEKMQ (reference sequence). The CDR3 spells CASSQSLTEPEQYF. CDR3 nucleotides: TGTGCCAGCAGCCAATCTTTGACAGAACCCGAGCAGTACTTC.

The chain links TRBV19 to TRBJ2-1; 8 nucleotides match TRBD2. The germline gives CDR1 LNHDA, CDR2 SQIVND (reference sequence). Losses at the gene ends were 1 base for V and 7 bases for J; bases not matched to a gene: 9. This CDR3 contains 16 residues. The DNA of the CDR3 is TGTGCCAGTAGTATAGGAACTAGCGGAAAAGGGAATGAGCAGTTCTTC. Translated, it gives CASSIGTSGKGNEQFF.

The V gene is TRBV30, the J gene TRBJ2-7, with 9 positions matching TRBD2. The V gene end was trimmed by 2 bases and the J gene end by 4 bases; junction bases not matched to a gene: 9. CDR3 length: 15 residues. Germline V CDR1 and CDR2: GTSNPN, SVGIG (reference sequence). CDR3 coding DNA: TGTGCCTGGAGTTTGATCGAGCGGGGGGTTTACGAGCAGTACTTC. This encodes CAWSLIERGVYEQYF.

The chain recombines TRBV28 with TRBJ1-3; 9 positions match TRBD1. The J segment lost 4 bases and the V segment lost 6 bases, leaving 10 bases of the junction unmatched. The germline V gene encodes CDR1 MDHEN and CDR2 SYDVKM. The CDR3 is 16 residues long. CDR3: CASRQSTGGAGNTIYF. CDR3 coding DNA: TGTGCCAGCAGGCAAAGTACAGGGGGCGCCGGAAACACCATATATTTT.

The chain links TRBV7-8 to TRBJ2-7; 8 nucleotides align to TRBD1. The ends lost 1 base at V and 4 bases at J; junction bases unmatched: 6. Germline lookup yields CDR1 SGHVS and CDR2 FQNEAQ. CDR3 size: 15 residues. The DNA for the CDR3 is TGTGCCAGCAGCTTAGTGCAGGGGGCCGGGTACGAGCAGTACTTC. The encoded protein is CASSLVQGAGYEQYF.

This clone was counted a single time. The CDR3 sequence: CASSRTVDSANEKLFF. The CDR3 DNA reads as TGTGCCAGCAGCCGGACAGTGGACTCGGCTAATGAAAAACTGTTTTTT. The rearrangement joins TRBV11-2 to TRBJ1-4; perhaps TRBD1 as D (6 bases). Germline V gene data show CDR1 as SGHAT and CDR2 as FQNNGV. The CDR3 sequence is 16 residues long. Trimming stripped 5 bases from V and 3 bases from J, with 16 bases between.

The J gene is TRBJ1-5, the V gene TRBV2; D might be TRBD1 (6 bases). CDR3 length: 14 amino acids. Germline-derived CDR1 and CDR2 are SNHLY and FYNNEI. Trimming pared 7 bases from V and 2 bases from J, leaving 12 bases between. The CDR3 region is CASNRDGGNQPQHF. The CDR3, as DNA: TGTGCCAGCAACAGGGACGGGGGCAATCAGCCCCAGCATTTT.

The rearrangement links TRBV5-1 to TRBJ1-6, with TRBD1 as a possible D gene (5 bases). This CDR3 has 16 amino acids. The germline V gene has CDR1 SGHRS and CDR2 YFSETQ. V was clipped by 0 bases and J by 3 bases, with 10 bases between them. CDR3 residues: CASSLDAGDYNSPLHF. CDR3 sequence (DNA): TGCGCCAGCAGCTTGGATGCGGGGGACTATAATTCACCCCTCCACTTT.

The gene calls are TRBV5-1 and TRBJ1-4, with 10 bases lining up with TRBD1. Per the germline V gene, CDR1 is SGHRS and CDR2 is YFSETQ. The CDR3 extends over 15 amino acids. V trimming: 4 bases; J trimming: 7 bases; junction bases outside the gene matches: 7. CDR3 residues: CASSPQTGGREKLFF. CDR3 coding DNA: TGCGCCAGCAGCCCTCAGACAGGGGGCCGTGAAAAACTGTTTTTT.

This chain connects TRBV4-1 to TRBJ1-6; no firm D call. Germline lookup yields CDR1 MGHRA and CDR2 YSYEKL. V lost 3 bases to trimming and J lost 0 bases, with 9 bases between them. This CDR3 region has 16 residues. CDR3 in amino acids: CASSQGLSSYNSPLHF. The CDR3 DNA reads TGCGCCAGCAGCCAGGGCCTAAGCTCCTATAATTCACCCCTCCACTTT.

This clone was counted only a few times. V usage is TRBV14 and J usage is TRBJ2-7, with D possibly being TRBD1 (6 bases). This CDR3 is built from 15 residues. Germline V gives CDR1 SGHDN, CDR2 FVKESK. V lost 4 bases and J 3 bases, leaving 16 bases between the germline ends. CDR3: CASSRIRGQLYEQYF. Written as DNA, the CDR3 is TGTGCCAGCAGCCGGATCCGCGGACAGCTCTACGAGCAGTACTTC.

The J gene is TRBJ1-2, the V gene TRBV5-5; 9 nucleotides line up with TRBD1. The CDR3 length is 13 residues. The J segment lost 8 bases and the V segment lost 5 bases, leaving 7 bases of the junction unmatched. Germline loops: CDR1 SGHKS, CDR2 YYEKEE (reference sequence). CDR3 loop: CASSFGTGTGYTF. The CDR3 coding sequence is TGTGCCAGCAGTTTCGGGACAGGGACCGGCTACACCTTC.

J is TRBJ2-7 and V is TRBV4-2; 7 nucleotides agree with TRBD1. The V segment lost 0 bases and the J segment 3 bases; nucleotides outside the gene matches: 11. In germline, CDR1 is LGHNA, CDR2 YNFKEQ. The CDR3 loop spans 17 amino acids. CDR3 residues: CASSQDRLGQLLYEQYF. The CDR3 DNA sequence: TGTGCCAGCAGCCAAGATCGGTTGGGACAGTTACTCTACGAGCAGTACTTC.

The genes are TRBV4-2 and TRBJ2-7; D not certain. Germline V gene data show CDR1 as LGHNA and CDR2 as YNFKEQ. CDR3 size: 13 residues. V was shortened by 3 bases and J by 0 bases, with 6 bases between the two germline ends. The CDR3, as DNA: TGTGCCAGCAGCCACCAGGTCTCCTACGAGCAGTACTTC. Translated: CASSHQVSYEQYF.

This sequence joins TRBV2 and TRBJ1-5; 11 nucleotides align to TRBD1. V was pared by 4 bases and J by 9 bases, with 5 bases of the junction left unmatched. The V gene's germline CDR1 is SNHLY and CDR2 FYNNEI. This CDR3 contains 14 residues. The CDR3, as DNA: TGTGCCAGCAGTGGTTGGGACAGGGGGTCGCCCCAGCATTTT. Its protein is CASSGWDRGSPQHF. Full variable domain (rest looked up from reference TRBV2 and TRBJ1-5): EPEVTQTPSHQVTQMGQEVILRCVPISNHLYFYWYRQILGQKVEFLVSFYNNEISEKSEIFDDQFSVERPDGSNFTLKIRSTKLEDSAMYFCASSGWDRGSPQHFGDGTRLSIL.

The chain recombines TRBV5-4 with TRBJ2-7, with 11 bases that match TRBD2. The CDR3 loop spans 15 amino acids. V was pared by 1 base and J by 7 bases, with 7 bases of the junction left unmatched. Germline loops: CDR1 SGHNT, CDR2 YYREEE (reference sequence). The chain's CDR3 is CASSLRTSGSGEQYF. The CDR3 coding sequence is TGTGCCAGCAGCTTGCGAACTAGCGGGAGCGGAGAGCAGTACTTC.

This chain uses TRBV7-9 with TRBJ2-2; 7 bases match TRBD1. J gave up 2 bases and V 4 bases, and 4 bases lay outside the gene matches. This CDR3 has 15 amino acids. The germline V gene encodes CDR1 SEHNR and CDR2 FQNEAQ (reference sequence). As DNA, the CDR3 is TGTGCCAGCAGCTCCAGGGACAGCAACACCGGGGAGCTGTTTTTT. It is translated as CASSSRDSNTGELFF.